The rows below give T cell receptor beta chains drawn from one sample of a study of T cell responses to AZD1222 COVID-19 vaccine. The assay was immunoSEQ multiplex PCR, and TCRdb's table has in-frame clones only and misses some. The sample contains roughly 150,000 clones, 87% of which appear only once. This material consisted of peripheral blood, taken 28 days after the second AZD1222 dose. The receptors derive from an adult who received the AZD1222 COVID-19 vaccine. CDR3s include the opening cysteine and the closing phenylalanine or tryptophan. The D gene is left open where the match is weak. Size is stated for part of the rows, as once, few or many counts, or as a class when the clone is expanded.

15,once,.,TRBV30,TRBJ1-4,CAWSVRGTDHEKLFF,TGTGCCTGGAGTGTAAGGGGGACCGATCATGAAAAACTGTTTTTT
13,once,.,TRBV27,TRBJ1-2,CASSLVAGSGYTF,TGTGCCAGCAGTTTAGTGGCAGGCAGTGGCTACACCTTC
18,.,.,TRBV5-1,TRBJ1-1,CASSLLSMGMRGNTEAFF,TGCGCCAGCAGCCTTTTATCCATGGGGATGAGAGGGAACACTGAAGCTTTCTTT
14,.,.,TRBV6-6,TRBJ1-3,CASSFRAGGNTIYF,TGTGCCAGCAGTTTCCGCGCGGGAGGAAACACCATATATTTT
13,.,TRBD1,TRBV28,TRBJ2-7,CASSRQGAYEQYF,TGTGCCAGCAGCCGACAGGGGGCCTACGAGCAGTACTTC
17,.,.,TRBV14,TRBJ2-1,CASSQESVLAPYNEQFF,TGTGCCAGCAGCCAAGAAAGTGTCCTAGCGCCATACAATGAGCAGTTCTTC
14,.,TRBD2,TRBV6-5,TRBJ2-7,CASSRTSGPYEQYF,TGTGCCAGCAGTCGGACTAGCGGGCCGTACGAGCAGTACTTC
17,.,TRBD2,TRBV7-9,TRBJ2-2,CASSPTGLAGASGELFF,TGTGCCAGCAGCCCTACCGGACTAGCGGGAGCCTCCGGGGAGCTGTTTTTT
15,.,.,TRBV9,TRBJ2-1,CASSVVGTSYNEQFF,TGTGCCAGCAGCGTAGTCGGGACCTCCTACAATGAGCAGTTCTTC
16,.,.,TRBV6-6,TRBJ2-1,CASSYLGGAGNNEQFF,TGTGCCAGCAGTTACCTGGGTGGGGCTGGTAACAATGAGCAGTTCTTC
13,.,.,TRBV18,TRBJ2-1,CASSGGTYNEQFF,TGTGCCAGCTCGGGGGGAACCTACAATGAGCAGTTCTTC
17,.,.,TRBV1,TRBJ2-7,CTSSPGAIGSRVYEQYF,TGCACCAGCAGCCCGGGCGCCATCGGGAGTAGGGTCTACGAGCAGTACTTC
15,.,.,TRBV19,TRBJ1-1,CASSIGQTANTEAFF,TGTGCCAGTAGTATCGGACAGACAGCGAACACTGAAGCTTTCTTT
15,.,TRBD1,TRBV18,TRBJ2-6,CASSSGQTGANVLTF,TGTGCCAGCTCATCGGGACAGACTGGGGCCAACGTCCTGACTTTC
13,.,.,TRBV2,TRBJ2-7,CASKGGQSYEQYF,TGTGCCAGCAAGGGGGGACAGAGCTACGAGCAGTACTTC
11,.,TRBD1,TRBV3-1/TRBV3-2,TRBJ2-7,CASQGVYEQYF,TGTGCCAGCCAGGGGGTCTACGAGCAGTACTTC
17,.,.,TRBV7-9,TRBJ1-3,CASSLAERSGGGNTIYF,TGTGCCAGCAGCTTAGCGGAGCGTAGCGGGGGAGGAAACACCATATATTTT
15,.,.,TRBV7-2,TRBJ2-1,CASSASVGGRNEQFF,TGTGCCAGCAGCGCCTCGGTAGGGGGAAGGAATGAGCAGTTCTTC
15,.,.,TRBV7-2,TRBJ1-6,CASSLVPSFNSPLHF,TGTGCCAGCAGCTTAGTGCCGTCCTTTAATTCACCCCTCCACTTT
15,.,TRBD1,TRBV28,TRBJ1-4,CASSFPGQGAEKLFF,TGTGCCAGCAGCTTCCCGGGACAGGGGGCGGAAAAACTGTTTTTT
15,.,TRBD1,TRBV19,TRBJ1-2,CASSDRGQPSGGYTF,TGTGCCAGTAGCGACAGGGGGCAACCATCTGGTGGCTACACCTTC
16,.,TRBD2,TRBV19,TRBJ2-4,CASSIEQAGAKNIQYF,TGTGCCAGTAGTATTGAGCAAGCGGGGGCCAAAAACATTCAGTACTTC
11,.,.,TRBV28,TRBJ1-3,CAIRSGNTIYF,TGTGCAATACGATCTGGAAACACCATATATTTT
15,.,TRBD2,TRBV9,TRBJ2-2,CASSVLAGDTGELFF,TGTGCCAGCAGCGTACTAGCGGGGGACACCGGGGAGCTGTTTTTT
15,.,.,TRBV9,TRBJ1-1,CASSVSDRMNTEAFF,TGTGCCAGCAGCGTCTCCGACAGGATGAACACTGAAGCTTTCTTT
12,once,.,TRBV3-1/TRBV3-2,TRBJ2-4,CASSQVEGIQYF,TGTGCCAGCAGCCAAGTAGAGGGAATTCAGTACTTC
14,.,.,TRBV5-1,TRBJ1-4,CASSTTGFNEKLFF,TGCGCCAGCAGCACGACAGGTTTTAATGAAAAACTGTTTTTT
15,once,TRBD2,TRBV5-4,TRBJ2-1,CASSRSGRGYNEQFF,TGTGCCAGCAGCCGTAGCGGGAGGGGGTACAATGAGCAGTTCTTC
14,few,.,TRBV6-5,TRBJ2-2,CASRPGTLTGELFF,TGTGCCAGCAGACCCGGGACACTCACCGGGGAGCTGTTTTTT
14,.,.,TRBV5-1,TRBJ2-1,CASGGGSSYNEQFF,TGCGCCAGCGGGGGCGGGAGCTCCTACAATGAGCAGTTCTTC
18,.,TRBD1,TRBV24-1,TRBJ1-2,CATSGERGKKQGGYGYTF,TGTGCCACCAGTGGAGAGCGGGGCAAAAAACAGGGGGGCTATGGCTACACCTTC
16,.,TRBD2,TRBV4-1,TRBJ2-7,CASSQDPGLAAYEQYF,TGCGCCAGCAGCCAAGATCCGGGACTAGCGGCCTACGAGCAGTACTTC
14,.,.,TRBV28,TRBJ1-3,CASSLLGSGNTIYF,TGTGCCAGCAGTTTGTTGGGGTCTGGAAACACCATATATTTT
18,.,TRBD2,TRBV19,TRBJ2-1,CASSIDSPGLVGVSEQFF,TGTGCCAGTAGTATAGATAGTCCCGGACTAGTAGGGGTTAGTGAGCAGTTCTTC
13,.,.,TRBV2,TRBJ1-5,CATRAFGDQPQHF,TGTGCCACCCGGGCCTTTGGCGATCAGCCCCAGCATTTT
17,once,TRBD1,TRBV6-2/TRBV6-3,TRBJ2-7,CASSYEAGGANDYEQYF,TGTGCCAGCAGTTACGAGGCAGGGGGCGCGAACGACTACGAGCAGTACTTC
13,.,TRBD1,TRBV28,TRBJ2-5,CASRPQGQETQYF,TGTGCCAGCAGGCCACAGGGGCAAGAGACCCAGTACTTC
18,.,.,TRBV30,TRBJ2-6,CAWSLGLKWSSGANVLTF,TGTGCCTGGAGTCTAGGACTAAAATGGAGCTCTGGGGCCAACGTCCTGACTTTC
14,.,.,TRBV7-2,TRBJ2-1,CASSLSAVYNEQFF,TGTGCCAGCAGCTTGAGCGCCGTATACAATGAGCAGTTCTTC
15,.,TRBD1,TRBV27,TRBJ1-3,CASSKGTGVGNTIYF,TGTGCCAGCAGCAAAGGGACAGGGGTAGGAAACACCATATATTTT
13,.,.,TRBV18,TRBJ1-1,CASSPRREAEAFF,TGTGCCAGCTCACCACGGAGGGAGGCTGAAGCTTTCTTT
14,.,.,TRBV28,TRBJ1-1,CASSLTGVEGEAFF,TGTGCCAGCAGTTTAACGGGGGTAGAGGGTGAAGCTTTCTTT
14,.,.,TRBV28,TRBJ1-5,CASSSPRAGQPQHF,TGTGCCAGCAGTTCTCCACGGGCTGGTCAGCCCCAGCATTTT
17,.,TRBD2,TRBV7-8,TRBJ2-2,CASSLGGAGANTGELFF,TGTGCCAGCAGCTTGGGGGGAGCGGGGGCGAACACCGGGGAGCTGTTTTTT
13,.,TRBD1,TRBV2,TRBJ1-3,CASTDRAGNTIYF,TGTGCCAGCACCGACAGGGCTGGAAACACCATATATTTT
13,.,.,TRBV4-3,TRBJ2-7,CASSQGRSYEQYF,TGCGCCAGCAGCCAAGGCCGTTCCTACGAGCAGTACTTC